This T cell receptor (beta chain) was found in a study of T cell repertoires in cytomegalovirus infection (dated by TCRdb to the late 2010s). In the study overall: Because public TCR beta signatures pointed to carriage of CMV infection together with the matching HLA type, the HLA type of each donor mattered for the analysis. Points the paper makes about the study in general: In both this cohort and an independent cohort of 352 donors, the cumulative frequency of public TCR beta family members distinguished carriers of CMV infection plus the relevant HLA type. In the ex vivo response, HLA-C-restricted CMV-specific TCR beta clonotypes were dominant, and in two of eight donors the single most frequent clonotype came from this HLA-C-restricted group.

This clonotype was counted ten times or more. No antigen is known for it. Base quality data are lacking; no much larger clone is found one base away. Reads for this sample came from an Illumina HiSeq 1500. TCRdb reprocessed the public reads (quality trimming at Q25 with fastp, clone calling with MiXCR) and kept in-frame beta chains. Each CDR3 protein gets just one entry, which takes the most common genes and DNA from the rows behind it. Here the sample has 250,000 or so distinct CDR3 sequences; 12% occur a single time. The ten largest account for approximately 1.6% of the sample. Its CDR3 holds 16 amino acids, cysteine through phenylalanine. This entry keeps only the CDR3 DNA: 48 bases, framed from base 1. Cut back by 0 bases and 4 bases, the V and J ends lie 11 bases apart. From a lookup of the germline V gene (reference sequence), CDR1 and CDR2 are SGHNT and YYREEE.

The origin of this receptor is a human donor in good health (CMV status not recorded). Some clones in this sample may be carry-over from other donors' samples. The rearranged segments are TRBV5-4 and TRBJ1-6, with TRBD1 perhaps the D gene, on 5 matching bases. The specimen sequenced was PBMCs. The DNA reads TGTGCCAGCAGCTTGGAATTCGGGGGATATAATTCACCCCTCCACTTT. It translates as CASSLEFGGYNSPLHF.